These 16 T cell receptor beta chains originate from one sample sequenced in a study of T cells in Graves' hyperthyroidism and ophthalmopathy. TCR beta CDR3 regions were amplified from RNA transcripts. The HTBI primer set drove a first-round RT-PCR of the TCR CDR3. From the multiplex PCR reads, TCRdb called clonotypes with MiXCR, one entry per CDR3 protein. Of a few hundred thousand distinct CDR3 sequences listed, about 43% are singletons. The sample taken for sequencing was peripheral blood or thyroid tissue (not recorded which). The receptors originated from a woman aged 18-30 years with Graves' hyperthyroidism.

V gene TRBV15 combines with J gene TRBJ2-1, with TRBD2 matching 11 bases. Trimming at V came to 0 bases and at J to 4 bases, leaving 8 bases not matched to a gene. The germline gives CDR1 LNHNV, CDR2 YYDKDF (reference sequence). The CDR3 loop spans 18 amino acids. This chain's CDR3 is CATSRDSLAGGGYNEQFF. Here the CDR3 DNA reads TGTGCCACCAGCAGAGATTCCCTAGCGGGAGGCGGGTACAATGAGCAGTTCTTC. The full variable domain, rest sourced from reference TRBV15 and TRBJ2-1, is DAMVIQNPRYQVTQFGKPVTLSCSQTLNHNVMYWYQQKSSQAPKLLFHYYDKDFNNEADTPDNFQSRRPNTSFCFLDIRSPGLGDTAMYLCATSRDSLAGGGYNEQFFGPGTRLTVL.

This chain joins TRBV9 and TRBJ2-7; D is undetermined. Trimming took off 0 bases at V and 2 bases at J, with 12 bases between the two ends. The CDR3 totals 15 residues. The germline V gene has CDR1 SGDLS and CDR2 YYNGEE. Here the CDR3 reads CASSVGSGSPYEQYF. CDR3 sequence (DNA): TGTGCCAGCAGCGTAGGATCTGGCAGCCCCTACGAGCAGTACTTC.

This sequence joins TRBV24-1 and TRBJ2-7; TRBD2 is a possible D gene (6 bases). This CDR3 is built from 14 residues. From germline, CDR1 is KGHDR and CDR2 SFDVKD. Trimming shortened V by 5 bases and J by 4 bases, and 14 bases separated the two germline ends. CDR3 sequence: CATSASGGRYEQYF. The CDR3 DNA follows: TGTGCCACCAGTGCTAGTGGGGGGAGGTACGAGCAGTACTTC.

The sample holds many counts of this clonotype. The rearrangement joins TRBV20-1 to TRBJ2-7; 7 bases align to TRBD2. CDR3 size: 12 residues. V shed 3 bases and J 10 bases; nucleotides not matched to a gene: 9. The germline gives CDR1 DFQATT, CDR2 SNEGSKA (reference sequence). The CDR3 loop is CSASGAGAFQYF. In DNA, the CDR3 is TGCAGTGCTAGTGGGGCGGGAGCCTTTCAGTACTTC.

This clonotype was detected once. CDR3 sequence reads: CSADPTGDTEAFF. The DNA of the CDR3 is TGCAGTGCGGACCCAACCGGGGACACTGAAGCTTTCTTT. V usage is TRBV20-1 and J usage is TRBJ1-1; D not resolved. V lost 6 bases, J lost 3 bases, and 14 bases lay in between. Looked up from germline, CDR1 is DFQATT and CDR2 is SNEGSKA (reference sequence). The CDR3 has 13 residues.

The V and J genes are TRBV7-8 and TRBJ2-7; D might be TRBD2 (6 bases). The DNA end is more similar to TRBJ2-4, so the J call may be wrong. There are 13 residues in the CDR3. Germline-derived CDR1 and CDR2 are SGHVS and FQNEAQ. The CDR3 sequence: CASSFGGIDIQYF. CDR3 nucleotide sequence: TGTGCCAGCAGCTTCGGCGGGATAGACATTCAGTACTTC.

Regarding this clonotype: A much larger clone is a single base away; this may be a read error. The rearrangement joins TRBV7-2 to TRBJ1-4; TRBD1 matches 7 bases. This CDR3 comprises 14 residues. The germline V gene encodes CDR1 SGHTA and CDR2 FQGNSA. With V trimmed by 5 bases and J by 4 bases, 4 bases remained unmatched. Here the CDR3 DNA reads TGTGCCAGCAGCCCGGGACAGCATAATGAAAAACTGTTTTTT. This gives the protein CASSPGQHNEKLFF.

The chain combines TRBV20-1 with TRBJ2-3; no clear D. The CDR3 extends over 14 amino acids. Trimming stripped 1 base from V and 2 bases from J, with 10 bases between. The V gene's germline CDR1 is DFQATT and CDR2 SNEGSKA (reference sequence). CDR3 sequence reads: CSARAAVNTDTQYF. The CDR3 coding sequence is TGCAGTGCTAGAGCGGCGGTAAACACAGATACGCAGTATTTT.

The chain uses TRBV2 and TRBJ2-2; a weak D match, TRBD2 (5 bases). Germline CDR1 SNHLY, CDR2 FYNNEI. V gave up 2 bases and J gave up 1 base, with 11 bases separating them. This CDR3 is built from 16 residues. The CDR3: CASSEQSGVNTGELFF. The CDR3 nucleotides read TGTGCCAGCAGTGAACAGTCCGGGGTGAACACCGGGGAGCTGTTTTTT.

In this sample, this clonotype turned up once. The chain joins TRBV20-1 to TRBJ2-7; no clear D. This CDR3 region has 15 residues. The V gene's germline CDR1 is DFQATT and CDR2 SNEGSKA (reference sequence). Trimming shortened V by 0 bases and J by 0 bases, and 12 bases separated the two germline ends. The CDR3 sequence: CSARDLGSLSYEQYF. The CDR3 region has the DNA TGCAGTGCTAGAGATCTTGGATCCCTCTCCTACGAGCAGTACTTC.

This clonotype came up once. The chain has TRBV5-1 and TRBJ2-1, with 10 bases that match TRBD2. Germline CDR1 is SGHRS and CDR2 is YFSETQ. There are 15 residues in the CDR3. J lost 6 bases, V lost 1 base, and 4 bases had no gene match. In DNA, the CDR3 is TGCGCCAGCAGCTTGCCTAGCGGGAGTCTCAATGAGCAGTTCTTC. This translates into CASSLPSGSLNEQFF.

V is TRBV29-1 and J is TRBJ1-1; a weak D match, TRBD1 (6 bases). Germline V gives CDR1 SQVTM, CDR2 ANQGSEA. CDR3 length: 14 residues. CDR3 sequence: CSFRAGAMGTEAFF. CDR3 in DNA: TGCAGTTTTAGGGCAGGGGCTATGGGGACTGAAGCTTTCTTT.

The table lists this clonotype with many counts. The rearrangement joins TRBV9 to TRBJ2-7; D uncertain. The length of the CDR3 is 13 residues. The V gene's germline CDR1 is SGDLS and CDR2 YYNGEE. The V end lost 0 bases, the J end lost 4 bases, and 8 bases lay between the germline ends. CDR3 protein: CASSVGDSYEQYF. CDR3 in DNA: TGTGCCAGCAGCGTAGGGGATTCATACGAGCAGTACTTC.

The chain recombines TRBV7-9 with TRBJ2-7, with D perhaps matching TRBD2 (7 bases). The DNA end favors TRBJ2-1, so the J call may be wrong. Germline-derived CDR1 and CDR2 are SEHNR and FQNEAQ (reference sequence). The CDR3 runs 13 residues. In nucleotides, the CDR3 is TGTGCCAGCAGCCTATCGCGGGGGCATGAGCAGTTCTTC. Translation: CASSLSRGHEQFF.

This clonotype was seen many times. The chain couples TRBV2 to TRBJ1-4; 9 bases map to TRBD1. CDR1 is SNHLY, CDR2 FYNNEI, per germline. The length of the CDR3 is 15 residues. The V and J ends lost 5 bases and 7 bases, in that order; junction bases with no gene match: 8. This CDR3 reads CASSIRGQGREKLFF. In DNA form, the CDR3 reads TGTGCCAGCAGTATCCGGGGACAGGGTCGTGAAAAACTGTTTTTT.

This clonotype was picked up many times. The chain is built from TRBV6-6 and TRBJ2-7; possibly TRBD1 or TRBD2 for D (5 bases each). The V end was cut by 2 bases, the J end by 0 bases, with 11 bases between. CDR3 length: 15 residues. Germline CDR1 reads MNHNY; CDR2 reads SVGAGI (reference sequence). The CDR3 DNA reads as TGTGCCAGCAGTTACCTCGGGACGGGCTCCTACGAGCAGTACTTC. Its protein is CASSYLGTGSYEQYF.